Listed below are T cell receptor beta chains from one sample, sequenced in a study of tumor-infiltrating lymphocytes in primary liver carcinoma. MiXCR, applied by TCRdb to the multiplex PCR reads, yields one record per CDR3 protein. Found here are 150,000 to 200,000 distinct CDR3 sequences, around 60% of them singletons; the top ten hold around 68%. Sequences were obtained from peripheral blood. The receptor set was obtained from a man aged 35-49 years with primary liver carcinoma and hepatitis B virus infection. Both conserved end residues are part of each CDR3. The D gene is left open where the match is weak. A clone size is listed for some rows: how often the clone was seen (once, few, many), or a class if it is expanded.

j_gene	d_gene	abundance	v_gene	CDR3aa	CDR3nt
TRBJ2-1	NA	NA	TRBV6-1	CAGSETAVGKQFF	TGTGCCGGCAGTGAGACCGCGGTTGGCAAGCAGTTCTTC
TRBJ2-7	TRBD2	many	TRBV29-1	CSVSSGRASYEQYF	TGCAGCGTTTCTAGCGGGAGGGCCTCCTACGAGCAGTACTTC
TRBJ1-2	NA	NA	TRBV6-6	CASSYLANYGYTF	TGTGCCAGCAGTTATTTGGCTAACTATGGCTACACCTTC
TRBJ1-4	NA	NA	TRBV30	CAWTTTERLFEKLFF	TGTGCCTGGACTACTACAGAGCGTCTCTTCGAAAAACTGTTTTTC
TRBJ2-4	NA	NA	TRBV7-9	CASSRGAGLAKNIQYF	TGTGCCAGCAGCCGCGGGGCCGGCCTAGCCAAAAACATTCAGTACTTC
TRBJ2-1	NA	NA	TRBV29-1	CSVEDIWERGGEQFF	TGCAGCGTTGAAGATATATGGGAGCGAGGGGGTGAGCAGTTCTTC
TRBJ2-2	NA	NA	TRBV6-5	CASSLWTKTGELFF	TGTGCCAGCAGCCTATGGACAAAAACCGGGGAGCTGTTTTTT
TRBJ2-7	TRBD2	few	TRBV6-5	CASSYSGGGERQYF	TGTGCCAGCAGTTACTCTGGGGGGGGAGAAAGGCAGTACTTC
TRBJ2-5	TRBD2	NA	TRBV10-3	CAISELPAATSGSGETQYF	TGTGCCATCAGTGAGCTCCCGGCTGCGACTAGCGGGAGTGGAGAGACCCAGTACTTC
TRBJ2-7	NA	NA	TRBV29-1	CSVEEYGFAGEQYF	TGCAGCGTTGAAGAGTACGGGTTCGCGGGCGAGCAGTACTTC
TRBJ2-3	TRBD2	NA	TRBV29-1	CSAVIPGLDVDTQYF	TGCAGCGCTGTAATACCGGGACTAGATGTAGATACGCAGTATTTT
TRBJ2-2	NA	NA	TRBV5-4	CAITSLDNSNTGELFF	TGTGCCATCACCTCACTGGACAACTCGAACACCGGGGAGCTGTTTTTT
TRBJ1-2	NA	NA	TRBV11-1	CASSLPRQDGYTF	TGTGCCAGCAGCTTACCCAGGCAGGATGGCTACACCTTC
TRBJ2-7	TRBD1	NA	TRBV5-6	CASSSDGGTGFYEQYF	TGTGCCAGCAGTTCCGATGGCGGGACAGGGTTCTACGAGCAGTACTTC
TRBJ2-5	NA	NA	TRBV28	CASSSIGGQETQYF	TGTGCCAGCAGTTCCATCGGCGGCCAAGAGACCCAGTACTTC
TRBJ2-2	TRBD2	NA	TRBV12-3/TRBV12-4	CASRPSPGLTQYSNTGELFF	TGTGCCAGCAGACCCTCTCCGGGACTAACCCAATACTCGAACACCGGGGAGCTGTTTTTT
TRBJ1-2	TRBD1	NA	TRBV11-2	CASGLRQGNYGYTF	TGTGCCAGCGGCTTACGACAGGGAAACTATGGTTACACCTTC
TRBJ1-1	NA	NA	TRBV11-1	CASSWTRRNTQAFF	TGTGCCAGCAGTTGGACACGAAGGAACACTCAAGCTTTCTTT
TRBJ2-3	NA	NA	TRBV11-1	CASSFPSDRRTHYF	TGCGCCAGCAGCTTCCCCTCCGACAGGAGAACGCATTATTTT
TRBJ2-1	NA	NA	TRBV30	CAWSVPGRVEGQMQFF	TGTGCCTGGAGTGTACCTGGCAGAGTAGAAGGCCAGATGCAGTTCTTC
TRBJ2-2	NA	NA	TRBV6-6	CASSPITGELFF	TGTGCCAGCAGTCCCATAACCGGGGAGCTGTTTTTT
TRBJ1-5	TRBD1	NA	TRBV5-6	CASGLLQQGYNQPQHF	TGTGCCAGCGGCTTGCTTCAACAGGGGTACAATCAGCCCCAGCATTTT
TRBJ2-1	TRBD2	NA	TRBV29-1	CGVDLSSGYNEQFF	TGCGGCGTTGACCTGTCTAGCGGATACAATGAGCAGTTCTTC
TRBJ1-1	NA	many	TRBV29-1	CSGWETEAFF	TGCAGCGGCTGGGAAACTGAAGCTTTCTTT
TRBJ1-5	TRBD1	NA	TRBV4-1	CASALGQGAQPQHF	TGCGCCAGCGCCTTGGGACAGGGAGCTCAGCCCCAGCATTTT
TRBJ2-1	NA	NA	TRBV6-6	CASNIRDVNPNEQFF	TGTGCCAGCAACATCCGGGACGTCAACCCCAATGAGCAGTTCTTC
TRBJ2-1	NA	NA	TRBV7-8	CASSFAHNEQFF	TGTGCCAGCAGCTTCGCCCACAATGAGCAGTTCTTC
TRBJ1-1	TRBD1	NA	TRBV24-1	CATSDSRQGGTTEASF	TGTGCCACCAGTGATTCCAGACAGGGGGGAACCACTGAAGCTTCCTTT